These T cell receptor beta chains were read from a single sample in a study of beta chain features in type 1 diabetes. Sequenced by immunoSEQ multiplex PCR; TCRdb stores in-frame clones only, minus some. The data show roughly 150,000 clones, with 11% seen just once and roughly 2% held by the top ten. Sequencing used central memory CD4+ T cells from blood. The receptors originated from a young man in good health. Both conserved end residues are part of each CDR3. A D gene is named only where the DNA matches it firmly. Clone size, where shown, is once, few, many, or a class for clones that have expanded.

d_gene | abundance | j_gene | v_gene | len | CDR3nt | CDR3aa
NA | few | TRBJ1-1 | TRBV2 | 14 | TGTGCCAGCAGTGAAACGGTTTTGAACACTGAAGCTTTCTTT | CASSETVLNTEAFF
NA | NA | TRBJ1-4 | TRBV7-9 | 13 | TGTGCCAGCAGCCGGGGCTCAAATGAAAAACTGTTTTTT | CASSRGSNEKLFF
TRBD1 | NA | TRBJ1-5 | TRBV7-2 | 14 | TGTGCCAGCAGCTTAGGGGACAGAAATCAGCCCCAGCATTTT | CASSLGDRNQPQHF
TRBD1 | NA | TRBJ1-2 | TRBV5-4 | 14 | TGTGCCAGCAGCTTCGACAGGGGGAAGGCTGGCTACACCTTC | CASSFDRGKAGYTF
NA | few | TRBJ1-6 | TRBV6-1 | 14 | TGTGCCAGCGGGACACGTTCCTATAATTCACCCCTCCACTTT | CASGTRSYNSPLHF
TRBD1 | NA | TRBJ2-3 | TRBV9 | 16 | TGTGCCAGCAGCGTAATAGGGGACAGGGCGACAGATACGCAGTATTTT | CASSVIGDRATDTQYF
TRBD1 | NA | TRBJ1-4 | TRBV16 | 20 | TGTGCCAGCAGCCAATCTCCGCCTAACGGACAGGCGTCCCTTAATGAAAAACTGTTTTTT | CASSQSPPNGQASLNEKLFF
NA | few | TRBJ1-5 | TRBV15 | 13 | TGTGCCACCAGCAGAGACCCGGGGCAGCCCCAGCATTTT | CATSRDPGQPQHF
NA | few | TRBJ1-1 | TRBV5-1 | 15 | TGCGCCAGCAAGCTTCATAGCCGGGGGAACACTGAAGCTTTCTTT | CASKLHSRGNTEAFF
TRBD2 | NA | TRBJ2-5 | TRBV7-2 | 17 | TGTGCCAGCAGCTCAGGAACTAGCGGGGGGGCCCCGGAGACCCAGTACTTC | CASSSGTSGGAPETQYF
NA | few | TRBJ1-5 | TRBV7-2 | 14 | TGTGCCAGCAGCTTAGTTAACGGCGATCAGCCCCAGCATTTT | CASSLVNGDQPQHF
TRBD1 | NA | TRBJ2-3 | TRBV18 | 15 | TGTGCCAGCTCACAGAGACAGGGACGCACAGATACGCAGTATTTT | CASSQRQGRTDTQYF
NA | few | TRBJ1-2 | TRBV30 | 13 | TGTGCCTGGAGTGTACAAGGGCTGCGGGGCTACACCTTC | CAWSVQGLRGYTF
TRBD2 | NA | TRBJ2-6 | TRBV11-2 | 19 | TGTGCCAGCAGCTTACTCTCCCACGGGAGGATCTCTGGGGCCAACGTCCTGACTTTC | CASSLLSHGRISGANVLTF
NA | NA | TRBJ2-1 | TRBV7-9 | 14 | TGTGCCAGCAGCTTAGACGGGGTGGGTGTTGTGTGTTTCTTC | CASSLDGVGVVCFF
NA | NA | TRBJ1-1 | TRBV14 | 12 | TGTGCCAGCAGCCGCAGGGGTTTAGCCGCTTTCTTT | CASSRRGLAAFF
NA | NA | TRBJ2-5 | TRBV11-2 | 16 | TGTGCCAGCAGCTTAGTGAGGTCGTTCCGGTCGGCGACCCAGTACTTC | CASSLVRSFRSATQYF
NA | many | TRBJ2-1 | TRBV10-3 | 15 | TGTGCCATCAGGGAAGACGGGATTTCATACAATGAGCAGTTCTTC | CAIREDGISYNEQFF
NA | few | TRBJ2-5 | TRBV28 | 12 | TGTGCCAGCAGAGTATCTTCGGAGACCCAGTACTTC | CASRVSSETQYF
NA | few | TRBJ2-1 | TRBV13 | 14 | TGTGCCAGCAGCCCTAGGGACAAGAGAAATGAGCAGTTCTTC | CASSPRDKRNEQFF